This T cell receptor beta chain was sequenced for a study of control samples from healthy donors and cancer patients. The CDR3 is 15 residues long. V was clipped by 2 bases and J by 6 bases, with 17 bases between them. CDR1 and CDR2 (germline): MNHEY, SMNVEV (reference sequence). Clones were read by immunoSEQ multiplex PCR, and TCRdb kept only the in-frame ones, dropping some. This sample has 95,000 to 150,000 clones, with roughly 90% found just once. This chain uses TRBV27 with TRBJ2-7; D gene unclear. The clonotype originates from a man aged 50 to 60 in good health. Sequenced input: blood. The CDR3 loop reads CASSLGSHFAREQYF. CDR3 bases: TGTGCCAGCAGTTTAGGTTCACACTTCGCCCGCGAGCAGTACTTC.